This T cell receptor beta chain was retrieved from a study of cytomegalovirus exposure and HLA in healthy donors. Vbeta (60) and Jbeta (13) primers were used in the PCR. The protocol was immunoSEQ multiplex PCR, while the TCRdb copy is restricted to in-frame clones and leaves out a portion. The repertoire holds over 85,000 clones, with nearly 80% as singletons. V trimming: 4 bases; J trimming: 4 bases; junction bases outside the gene matches: 7. The germline CDR1 and CDR2 sequences are SGHNT and YYREEE (reference sequence). The CDR3 totals 15 residues. The TCR originated in a woman between 35 and 50 years old in good health and CMV-seronegative. The sample was PBMCs. This chain uses TRBV5-4 with TRBJ1-4; 7 positions agree with TRBD1. CDR3 residues: CASSTLTGSNEKLFF. DNA for the CDR3: TGTGCCAGCAGCACGCTGACAGGGAGTAATGAAAAACTGTTTTTT.